The present entry profiles one T cell receptor beta chain with its context. This sample also contains other DNA sequences that code for the same CDR3. This CDR3 contains 15 residues. Germline V lookup: CDR1 SGHNT, CDR2 YENEEA. V lost 5 bases to trimming and J lost 2 bases; unmatched junction nucleotides: 5. The data were obtained in a study of blood T cell repertoires in COVID-19. TCRdb keeps only in-frame clones here, not all; method: immunoSEQ multiplex PCR. The table includes roughly 180,000 clones, over 80% detected once. The sample taken for sequencing was peripheral blood. The rearrangement joins TRBV11-3 to TRBJ1-3; TRBD1 matches at 8 bases. This TCR derives from a middle-aged woman with COVID-19, enrolled during active disease. CDR3 sequence: CASSPGQGPGNTIYF. CDR3 DNA: TGTGCCAGCAGCCCCGGACAGGGACCTGGAAACACCATATATTTT.